The 2 T cell receptor beta chains listed next were all sequenced from one sample in a study of CD4 T cells in relation to SARS-CoV-2 and coronaviruses. Before the COVID-19 pandemic, during about 2011-2019, CD4+ T cells were taken from unexposed donors. Isolation of CD4+ T cells took place after roughly nine days in culture. The table came from immunoSEQ multiplex PCR; TCRdb's copy has only in-frame clones and leaves some out. Of over 20,000 clones listed, roughly 82% are singletons. The antigens of these receptors remain unknown. Source material: CD4+ T cells from PBMCs, cultured in vitro. The receptor source for this set is a human donor in good health.

This clone was seen only a few times. This chain joins TRBV9 and TRBJ1-2; D not certain. Germline values: CDR1 SGDLS, CDR2 YYNGEE. The CDR3 totals 16 residues. Trimming removed 4 bases from V and 6 bases from J, with 22 bases in between. CDR3 in amino acids: CASSPSVGSGIDGYTF. CDR3 nucleotides: TGTGCCAGCAGCCCGTCCGTGGGCAGCGGGATCGATGGCTACACCTTC.

This clone was seen a handful of times. This chain links TRBV6-2 or TRBV6-3 with TRBJ2-7; 11 bases line up with TRBD2. The germline V gene has CDR1 MNHEY and CDR2 SVGEGT. V was pared by 6 bases and J by 3 bases, with 10 bases of the junction left unmatched. This CDR3 has 16 residues. The CDR3 spells CASSPLAGAGFYEQYF. The CDR3 DNA reads TGTGCCAGCAGCCCACTAGCGGGGGCTGGTTTCTACGAGCAGTACTTC.